This T cell receptor beta chain stems from a study of cytomegalovirus exposure and HLA in healthy donors. Study-level findings and limits: Despite most TCR sequences being rare, some public TCRs occurred in many donors.

Primers for the PCR totalled 60 Vbeta and 13 Jbeta. Assay used: immunoSEQ multiplex PCR; TCRdb lists only in-frame clones, some missing. The data contain approximately 150,000 clones, 65% to 90% of them singletons. As concerns this clone: Its matching antigen is unknown.

Trimming removed 2 bases from V and 5 bases from J, with 10 bases in between. The CDR3 totals 13 residues. Germline CDR1 reads SGDLS; CDR2 reads YYNGEE. This receptor was taken from a woman aged 25 to 39 in good health and CMV-seronegative. The rearrangement uses TRBV9 and TRBJ2-5; D is unclear. Sequenced sample: PBMCs. The CDR3 DNA reads TGTGCCAGCAGCGTTGAACAACCGGAGACCCAGTACTTC. This codes for CASSVEQPETQYF.